The rows below give T cell receptor beta chains drawn from one sample of a study of blood T cell repertoires in COVID-19. The assay was immunoSEQ multiplex PCR, and TCRdb's table has in-frame clones only and misses some. The table lists around 500,000 clones, roughly nine tenths of them singletons. The source material was PBMCs or T cells enriched from blood (not recorded which). The receptors derive from a woman aged 60-75 years who had recovered from COVID-19. Each CDR3 is given with its conserved first and last residue.

v_gene	j_gene	CDR3aa
TRBV30	TRBJ2-2	CAWSLTRGGELFF
TRBV2	TRBJ2-2	CATSALGEGTGELFF
TRBV27	TRBJ2-7	CASSAGTQQYF
TRBV18	TRBJ1-2	CASQNSWGGTDYGYTF
TRBV24-1	TRBJ1-5	CATSEGGQPQHF
TRBV4-1	TRBJ2-4	CASSQDRGTVINQYF
TRBV11-2	TRBJ2-2	CASSSLRDGELFF
TRBV15	TRBJ1-2	CATSIGSGTFNYGYTF
TRBV4-1	TRBJ1-6	CASSLGGGNSPLHF
TRBV7-7	TRBJ1-3	CASSLGPGNTIYF
TRBV14	TRBJ1-6	CASSQVVAEFNSPLHF
TRBV7-9	TRBJ1-1	CASSSPTGGRNTEAFF
TRBV5-4	TRBJ1-1	CASSADRGNTEAFF
TRBV5-1	TRBJ1-2	CASSLAAAGLGYGYTF
TRBV28	TRBJ2-3	CASSTAGVRDTQYF
TRBV6-6	TRBJ1-1	CASSNPRVNTEAFF
TRBV7-6	TRBJ1-5	CASSLRHINQPQHF
TRBV12-5	TRBJ1-3	CASGLGQGGGNTIYF
TRBV14	TRBJ1-1	CASSQSRGTEAFF
TRBV27	TRBJ2-7	CASSSRGYSYEQYF
TRBV14	TRBJ1-2	CASSQGRNYGYTF
TRBV5-1	TRBJ1-1	CASSLGQGPEAFF
TRBV19	TRBJ2-3	CASGNSYTDTQYF
TRBV18	TRBJ2-5	CASSSGSQETQYF
TRBV5-4	TRBJ2-7	CASSLTGEGF
TRBV5-1	TRBJ2-2	CASSLGTSGGAGELFF
TRBV6-5	TRBJ1-2	CASSSGGYGYTF
TRBV6-5	TRBJ2-2	CASGAFTGELFF
TRBV6-5	TRBJ2-7	CASGTVQDYEQYF
TRBV2	TRBJ1-3	CASVFGGGNTIYF
TRBV5-1	TRBJ2-1	CASSSGQGSYNEQFF
TRBV5-1	TRBJ2-5	CASSQPRGQGGETQYF
TRBV7-9	TRBJ2-3	CASSSGRGATSTDTQYF
TRBV2	TRBJ2-3	CASSAGTSDTQYF
TRBV2	TRBJ1-4	CASTFGTGVGATNEKLFF
TRBV5-1	TRBJ1-1	CASSLYGGNTEAFF
TRBV19	TRBJ1-6	CASSPTRQGVSNSPLHF
TRBV9	TRBJ2-1	CASSVAGGGAYDEQFF
TRBV5-1	TRBJ1-1	CASSRGRVQGAGTEAFF
TRBV5-1	TRBJ2-5	CASSFFPGGADETQYF
TRBV5-1	TRBJ1-6	CASSTGQGNSPLHF
TRBV29-1	TRBJ1-2	CSVEGAGPNYGYTF
TRBV27	TRBJ2-1	CASSSLGTGGNEQFF
TRBV5-1	TRBJ2-5	CASSLRTLAGGLTYQETQYF
TRBV19	TRBJ2-2	CASSALTGAGTGELFF
TRBV7-2	TRBJ2-3	CASSLSRGPDTQYF
TRBV5-1	TRBJ1-1	CASSLAQTSTNTEAFF
TRBV6-1	TRBJ1-5	CASSEGDTGQPQHF
TRBV5-1	TRBJ1-6	CASSLASGTGLSPLHF
TRBV2	TRBJ1-5	CASSEGDPWPQHF
TRBV2	TRBJ1-2	CASREQGRGYTF
TRBV11-2	TRBJ1-2	CASSPTGFYGYTF
TRBV11-3	TRBJ2-1	CASRDRALSYNEQFF
TRBV19	TRBJ1-2	CASSRIGGTENNYGYTF
TRBV2	TRBJ1-1	CASRADLGAFF